This T cell receptor beta chain derives from a study of T cell responses to AZD1222 COVID-19 vaccine. Notes on the study in general: Nearly half of spike-specific TCRs reportedly go after variant regions that carry no mutations.

Germline V CDR1 and CDR2: MNHEY, SVGAGI. The CDR3 has 16 residues. The V and J ends lost 2 bases and 5 bases, in that order; junction bases with no gene match: 7. Here immunoSEQ multiplex PCR was the method, and the copy in TCRdb shows in-frame clones only, minus some. Among about 110,000 clones, roughly nine tenths were seen once, and the ten largest hold approximately 5%. For this clone: What it recognizes is unknown.

The chain carries TRBV6-5 and TRBJ2-1; 9 bases line up with TRBD2. Sequencing was performed on peripheral blood, taken on day 0 of AZD1222 vaccination. This TCR was sampled from an adult in good health. CDR3 sequence reads: CASSYEFGGRDNEQFF. In DNA form, the CDR3 reads TGTGCCAGCAGTTACGAGTTCGGCGGGAGGGACAATGAGCAGTTCTTC.